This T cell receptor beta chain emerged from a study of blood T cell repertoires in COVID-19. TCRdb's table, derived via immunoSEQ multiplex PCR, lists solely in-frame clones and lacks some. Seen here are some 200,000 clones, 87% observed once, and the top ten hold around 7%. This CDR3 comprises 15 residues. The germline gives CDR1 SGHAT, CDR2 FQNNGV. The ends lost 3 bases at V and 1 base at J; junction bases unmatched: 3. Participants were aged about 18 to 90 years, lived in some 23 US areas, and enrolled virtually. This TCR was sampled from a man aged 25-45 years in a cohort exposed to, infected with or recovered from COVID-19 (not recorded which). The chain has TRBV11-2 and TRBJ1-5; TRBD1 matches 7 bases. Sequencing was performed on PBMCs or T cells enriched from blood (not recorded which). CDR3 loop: CASSFRTGSNQPQHF. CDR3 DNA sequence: TGTGCCAGCAGCTTCCGGACAGGAAGCAATCAGCCCCAGCATTTT.